This T cell receptor (beta chain) was recorded in a study of T-cell reconstitution after alpha-beta-depleted transplantation in children. The CDR3 is 12 amino acids. CDR1 and CDR2 (germline): SQVTM, ANQGSEA. This clonotype was observed a few times. Its antigen is still unknown. Study-wide points: About two months after transplant, alpha-beta T cells reportedly came from several hundred expanded graft clones. The origin of high day-60 TCRbeta diversity in some patients lay in surviving recipient T cells and thymic progenitors. Newly produced T cells mostly accounted for T-cell counts and diversity one year post-transplant.

The library targeted TCRbeta and was prepared with unique molecular identifiers. From the PCR reads, TCRdb called clonotypes with MiXCR, one entry per CDR3 protein. The sample has almost 600,000 distinct CDR3 sequences, over 20% seen once. The clonotype originates from a boy under two years old with Wiskott-Aldrich syndrome, due to receive a stem cell transplant. This chain uses TRBV29-1 with TRBJ2-5; 9 positions agree with TRBD2. Sequenced material: PBMCs, taken before TCRalphabeta/CD19-depleted stem cell transplant. The CDR3 region has the DNA TGCAGTGCAGCGGGAGGCCCGGAGACCCAGTACTTC. Translating it yields CSAAGGPETQYF.